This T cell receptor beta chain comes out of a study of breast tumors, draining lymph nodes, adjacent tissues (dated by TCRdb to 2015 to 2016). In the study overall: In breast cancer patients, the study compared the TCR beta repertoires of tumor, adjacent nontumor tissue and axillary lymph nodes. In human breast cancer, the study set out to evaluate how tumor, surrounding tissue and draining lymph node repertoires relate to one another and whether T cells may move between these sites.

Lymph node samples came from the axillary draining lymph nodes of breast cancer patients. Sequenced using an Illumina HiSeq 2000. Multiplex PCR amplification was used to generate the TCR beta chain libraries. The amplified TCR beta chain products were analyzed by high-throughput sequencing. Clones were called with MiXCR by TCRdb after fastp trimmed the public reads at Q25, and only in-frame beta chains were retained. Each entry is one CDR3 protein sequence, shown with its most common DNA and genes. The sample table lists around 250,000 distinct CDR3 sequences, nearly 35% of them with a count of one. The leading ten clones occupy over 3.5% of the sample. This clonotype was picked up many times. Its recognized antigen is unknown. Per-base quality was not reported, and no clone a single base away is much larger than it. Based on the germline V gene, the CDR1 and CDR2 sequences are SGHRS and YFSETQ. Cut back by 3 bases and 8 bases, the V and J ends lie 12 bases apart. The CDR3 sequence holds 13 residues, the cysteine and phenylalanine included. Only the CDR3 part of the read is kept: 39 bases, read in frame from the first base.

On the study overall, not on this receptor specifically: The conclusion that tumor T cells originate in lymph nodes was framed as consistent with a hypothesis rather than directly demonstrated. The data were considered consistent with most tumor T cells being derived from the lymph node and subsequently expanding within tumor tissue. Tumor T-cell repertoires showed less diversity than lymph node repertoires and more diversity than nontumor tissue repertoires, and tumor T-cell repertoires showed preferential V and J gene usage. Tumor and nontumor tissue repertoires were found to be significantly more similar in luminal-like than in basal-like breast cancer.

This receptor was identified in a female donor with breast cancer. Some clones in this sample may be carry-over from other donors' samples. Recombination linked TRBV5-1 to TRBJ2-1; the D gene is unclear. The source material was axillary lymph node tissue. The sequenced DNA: TGCGCCAGCAGCTCCCTAAGAGAGGATGAGCAGTTCTTC. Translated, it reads CASSSLREDEQFF.